This T cell receptor beta chain was recorded in a study of somatic mutations in cytotoxic T cells in rheumatoid arthritis. Study information: Blood samples of about 30 ml were drawn from patients (in EDTA) right after diagnosis and before any treatment. At nearly 100% purity, some V beta antibody-stained T-cell populations were flow-sorted, and these included V beta1+ cells that were sequenced for TCRB. Study-wide results and caveats: CD8+ T cells showed clonality that did not differ significantly between patients with rheumatoid arthritis and age-matched healthy controls.

Data came from immunoSEQ multiplex PCR; TCRdb stores just in-frame clones and leaves some out. In the table there are tens of thousands of clones, 82% of which are singletons. This clone showed up just once. The antigen is not known. Isolating CD4+ and CD8+ cells involved positive magnetic bead selection on an AutoMACS. Their purity was then checked by flow cytometry. The ends were cut back, 3 bases at V and 5 bases at J, with 13 bases in the middle. This CDR3 has 15 amino acids. Germline CDR1 is MGHRA and CDR2 is YSYEKL. Material for sequencing was CD8+ T cells sorted from blood. J is TRBJ2-2 and V is TRBV4-1; D is perhaps TRBD1 (6 bases). The receptor was derived from an adult with rheumatoid arthritis. The CDR3 protein is CASSHDRTGTGELFF. DNA for the CDR3: TGCGCCAGCAGCCACGATCGTACAGGGACCGGGGAGCTGTTTTTT.